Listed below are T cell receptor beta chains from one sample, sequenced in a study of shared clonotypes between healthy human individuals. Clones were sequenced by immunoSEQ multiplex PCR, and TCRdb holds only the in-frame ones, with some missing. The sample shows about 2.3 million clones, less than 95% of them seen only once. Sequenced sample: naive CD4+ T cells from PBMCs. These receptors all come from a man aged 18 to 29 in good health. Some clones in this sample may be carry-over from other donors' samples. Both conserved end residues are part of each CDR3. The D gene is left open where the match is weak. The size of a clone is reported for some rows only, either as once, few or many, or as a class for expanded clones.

CASRDIRGSSGANVLTF TGCGCCAGCAGGGACATACGGGGGTCCTCTGGGGCCAACGTCCTGACTTTC TRBV5-1 . TRBJ2-6 .
CASSPARGPYEQYF TGTGCCAGCTCACCAGCACGGGGCCCCTACGAGCAGTACTTC TRBV18 . TRBJ2-7 .
CASSLETTNEKLFF TGTGCCAGCAGCTTAGAGACAACTAATGAAAAACTGTTTTTT TRBV7-3 . TRBJ1-4 .
CASSFLRDNEQFF TGTGCCAGCAGCTTCCTCCGGGACAATGAGCAGTTCTTC TRBV7-2 . TRBJ2-1 .
CASSGGRNQPQHF TGTGCCAGCAGTGGGGGCCGGAATCAGCCCCAGCATTTT TRBV28 once TRBJ1-5 .
CASAAISTDTQYF TGTGCTAGTGCCGCCATTAGCACAGATACGCAGTATTTT TRBV12-5 . TRBJ2-3 .
CASSPGQGDGYTF TGTGCCAGCAGCCCCGGACAGGGCGATGGCTACACCTTC TRBV28 few TRBJ1-2 TRBD1
CASSSGLAGGPKGHEQFF TGTGCCAGCAGTTCCGGTCTAGCGGGAGGGCCAAAAGGACATGAGCAGTTCTTC TRBV28 . TRBJ2-1 TRBD2
CASSGGQGQETQYF TGCGCCAGCAGCGGGGGACAGGGACAAGAGACCCAGTACTTC TRBV5-1 . TRBJ2-5 TRBD1
CASTLSGGEEAFF TGTGCCAGCACCCTTAGTGGAGGGGAAGAGGCTTTCTTT TRBV7-9 once TRBJ1-1 .
CASNHRENTEAFF TGTGCCAGCAATCACAGGGAGAACACTGAAGCTTTCTTT TRBV6-5 . TRBJ1-1 .
CASTDRGSPLYF TGTGCCAGTACGGACAGGGGCTCTCCCCTGTACTTC TRBV19 . TRBJ2-7 TRBD1
CASSLDRGPTQYF TGTGCCAGCAGCTTAGACAGGGGACCGACGCAGTATTTT TRBV7-2 . TRBJ2-3 TRBD1
CASSVEGNEKLFF TGTGCCAGCAGCGTAGAGGGGAATGAAAAACTGTTTTTT TRBV9 . TRBJ1-4 .
CASRPRLAGDSGELFF TGCGCCAGCAGACCCCGACTAGCGGGAGATTCTGGGGAGCTGTTTTTT TRBV5-1 once TRBJ2-2 TRBD2
CASSRDRQETQYF TGTGCCAGCAGCCGGGACAGGCAAGAGACCCAGTACTTC TRBV7-2 . TRBJ2-5 TRBD1
CASSSSLVYEQYF TGTGCCAGCAGCTCGTCGCTGGTTTACGAGCAGTACTTC TRBV7-8 . TRBJ2-7 .
CASSGTETYEQYF TGTGCCAGCAGCGGGACGGAGACCTACGAGCAGTACTTC TRBV6-5 . TRBJ2-7 .
CASSRQGMENTEAFF TGCGCCAGCAGCAGACAGGGTATGGAGAACACTGAAGCTTTCTTT TRBV5-1 . TRBJ1-1 TRBD1
CASSSGPRATQYF TGTGCCAGCAGTTCGGGACCGCGGGCGACCCAGTACTTC TRBV28 . TRBJ2-5 .
CASSLVAGRGALLNTEAFF TGTGCCAGCAGCTTGGTAGCGGGCAGGGGTGCGCTATTGAACACTGAAGCTTTCTTT TRBV5-6 . TRBJ1-1 .
CASSKTGPPNQPQHF TGTGCCAGCAGTAAAACAGGGCCCCCCAATCAGCCCCAGCATTTT TRBV28 once TRBJ1-5 .
CSVEWFDHGYTF TGCAGCGTTGAATGGTTTGACCATGGCTACACCTTC TRBV29-1 few TRBJ1-2 .
CASSAYTTNYGYTF TGTGCCAGCAGCGCCTACACCACTAACTATGGCTACACCTTC TRBV9 . TRBJ1-2 .
CASSFGTGRYGYTF TGTGCCAGCAGCTTTGGAACGGGGCGCTATGGCTACACCTTC TRBV7-9 . TRBJ1-2 .
CASSQLPGQGGYEQYF TGCGCCAGCAGCCAACTTCCGGGACAGGGGGGTTACGAGCAGTACTTC TRBV4-1 . TRBJ2-7 TRBD1
CASSERPGGAETQYF TGTGCCAGCAGCGAAAGACCAGGGGGCGCGGAGACCCAGTACTTC TRBV7-9 . TRBJ2-5 TRBD1
CASSSFRGQEHF TGTGCCAGCAGTAGTTTTCGGGGACAGGAGCATTTT TRBV6-6 . TRBJ1-5 TRBD1
CASSGHRGNQPQHF TGTGCCAGCAGTGGTCACAGGGGCAATCAGCCCCAGCATTTT TRBV2 . TRBJ1-5 .
CASSPFVREGRNEQYF TGCGCCAGCAGCCCTTTCGTCCGGGAGGGCCGGAACGAGCAGTACTTC TRBV4-1 . TRBJ2-7 TRBD2
CASGGRGPRPLEQYF TGTGCCAGCGGGGGGCGGGGACCGCGCCCCCTCGAGCAGTACTTC TRBV28 . TRBJ2-7 .
CASSLGPGQGSYEQYF TGTGCCAGCAGCTTAGGACCGGGACAGGGCTCCTACGAGCAGTACTTC TRBV11-2 . TRBJ2-7 TRBD1
CASSLGRGNTGELFF TGCGCCAGCAGCCTCGGACGGGGGAACACCGGGGAGCTGTTTTTT TRBV4-3 . TRBJ2-2 .
CASSPEGQPPNYGYTF TGCGCCAGCAGCCCAGAAGGACAGCCACCTAACTATGGCTACACCTTC TRBV4-1 . TRBJ1-2 .
CSVEVAGGPNEQFF TGCAGCGTTGAAGTAGCGGGAGGGCCCAATGAGCAGTTCTTC TRBV29-1 . TRBJ2-1 TRBD2
CASSPPSMGLGETEAFF TGTGCCAGCTCACCACCGTCCATGGGGCTGGGGGAGACTGAAGCTTTCTTT TRBV18 . TRBJ1-1 .
CASSWGTAIEKLFF TGTGCCAGCAGTTGGGGGACGGCGATAGAAAAACTGTTTTTT TRBV7-2 once TRBJ1-4 .
CASSLFRPNTGELFF TGTGCCAGCAGTTTATTCAGGCCTAACACCGGGGAGCTGTTTTTT TRBV27 . TRBJ2-2 .
CAWSFSGVYEQYF TGTGCCTGGAGTTTTTCAGGGGTCTACGAGCAGTACTTC TRBV30 . TRBJ2-7 .
CASRQDRKNIQYF TGTGCCAGCAGGCAGGACAGGAAAAACATTCAGTACTTC TRBV2 . TRBJ2-4 TRBD1
CASRHRFMNTEAFF TGTGCCAGCAGACACAGGTTCATGAACACTGAAGCTTTCTTT TRBV2 few TRBJ1-1 .
CASSQGGGRQPQHF TGTGCCAGCAGCCAAGGAGGGGGCCGGCAGCCCCAGCATTTT TRBV7-9 once TRBJ1-5 TRBD1
CASSYGTGGYEQYF TGTGCCAGCAGTTACGGGACAGGGGGCTACGAGCAGTACTTC TRBV6-6 few TRBJ2-7 TRBD1
CASSYSGGAGAFF TGTGCCAGCAGTTACTCAGGGGGGGCTGGAGCTTTCTTT TRBV6-5 . TRBJ1-1 .
CASSPGGGGDYEKLFF TGTGCCAGCAGCCCCGGTGGGGGAGGAGACTACGAAAAACTGTTTTTT TRBV9 . TRBJ1-4 .
CASSTVAGKVSYEQYF TGTGCCAGTAGTACCGTAGCGGGGAAAGTCTCCTACGAGCAGTACTTC TRBV19 . TRBJ2-7 TRBD2
CASSQGQGNGELFF TGCGCCAGCAGCCAAGGACAGGGAAACGGGGAGCTGTTTTTT TRBV4-1 . TRBJ2-2 TRBD1
CASSQDLGQGSGYTF TGTGCCAGCAGCCAAGATCTGGGACAGGGTAGCGGCTACACCTTC TRBV14 . TRBJ1-2 TRBD1
CASSRTGGTEAFF TGTGCCAGCAGCCGGACAGGGGGCACTGAAGCTTTCTTT TRBV25-1 . TRBJ1-1 TRBD1